This TCR beta chain originates from a study of technical replicates of blood from a handful of donors (dated by TCRdb to about 2017). From the cysteine through the phenylalanine, the CDR3 covers 12 amino acids. Of the read, only the CDR3 DNA is kept; its 36 bases are in frame from base 1. V and J lose 7 bases and 4 bases, and a span of 11 bases separates them. CDR1 SGHDT and CDR2 YYEEEE are derived from the germline V gene. This clone came up once. Its antigen is not yet known. Base qualities were left out, and no much larger clone turns up one base away. The library was built by means of the immunoSEQ multiplex PCR assay. TCRdb retrieved this table from immuneACCESS and kept in-frame rearrangements only. Not all clones are present; in checked studies, unresolved V genes account for under half, and no reason is known for the remainder. Recorded for this sample are around 70,000 clones; roughly 94% of them occurred a single time. Of the sample, roughly 0.25% is held by the ten largest clones.

This chain is built from TRBV5-6 and TRBJ1-2, and possibly TRBD1, on 6 matching bases. The material sequenced was T cells isolated from PBMCs. The receptor's source is a human donor in good health. The DNA is as follows: TGTGCCAGCGGGGGGGGCTTCTATGGCTACACCTTC. Its translation reads: CASGGGFYGYTF. Supplemented by the reference TRBV5-6 and TRBJ1-2 proteins around the CDR3, the complete variable domain is DAGVTQSPTHLIKTRGQQVTLRCSPKSGHDTVSWYQQALGQGPQFIFQYYEEEERQRGNFPDRFSGHQFPNYSSELNVNALLLGDSALYLCASGGGFYGYTFGSGTRLTVV.